This is a list of T cell receptor beta chains from one sample in a study of cytomegalovirus exposure and HLA in healthy donors. TCRdb keeps only in-frame clones here, not all; method: immunoSEQ multiplex PCR. The table lists approximately 170,000 clones, around four fifths of them singletons. The sequenced sample consisted of PBMCs. These receptor sequences come from a man younger than 35 in good health and CMV-seropositive. The CDR3 runs from the conserved cysteine through the conserved F or W. The D gene is left open where the match is weak. Clone size appears in some rows only: once, few, many, or a class for an expanded clone.

d_gene,j_gene,abundance,v_gene,CDR3nt,CDR3aa
-,TRBJ1-5,few,TRBV4-3,TGCGCCAGCAGCCAAGACGTTTTGAGGCAGCCCCAGCATTTT,CASSQDVLRQPQHF
-,TRBJ2-7,-,TRBV28,TGTGCCAGCAGTCTTGGTGGGACTTACGAGCAGTACTTC,CASSLGGTYEQYF
TRBD1,TRBJ1-2,-,TRBV5-4,TGTGCCAGCAGCCCCGGGACAGGGGATGGCTACACCTTC,CASSPGTGDGYTF
TRBD2,TRBJ2-1,once,TRBV27,TGTGCCAGCAGTTTATTCCCCGCGGGGGGCCAGTTCTTC,CASSLFPAGGQFF
-,TRBJ1-5,-,TRBV15,TGTGCCACCAGCAGAGGTTTCGGGGGTGCGTTCCGCTATAGCAATCAGCCCCAGCATTTT,CATSRGFGGAFRYSNQPQHF
-,TRBJ1-1,-,TRBV5-1,TGCGCCAGCAGCTTGGGAGGTGTCGCTGAAGCTTTCTTT,CASSLGGVAEAFF
TRBD1,TRBJ2-2,-,TRBV5-1,TGCGCCAGCAGCAATCCGGGACAGGGGGGTACCGGGGAGCTGTTTTTT,CASSNPGQGGTGELFF
-,TRBJ2-7,-,TRBV19,TGTGCCAGTAGTATACAGGTCAGCTCCTACGAGCAGTACTTC,CASSIQVSSYEQYF
TRBD1,TRBJ2-7,-,TRBV9,TGTGCCAGCAGCGTAAGTATGGGACAGAACCACGAGCAGTACTTC,CASSVSMGQNHEQYF
TRBD2,TRBJ2-6,-,TRBV6-1,TGTGCCAGCAGTGCAAGACTAGCGGGAGAGGGGTCTGGGGCCAACGTCCTGACTTTC,CASSARLAGEGSGANVLTF
TRBD1,TRBJ1-1,-,TRBV4-2,TGTGCCAGCAGCCAAGGGACAGGGGCCCGAAACACTGAAGCTTTCTTT,CASSQGTGARNTEAFF
TRBD2,TRBJ2-2,-,TRBV5-1,TGCGCCAGCAGCGAAGGACTAGTTCGTGCCGGGGAGCTGTTTTTT,CASSEGLVRAGELFF
TRBD1,TRBJ1-1,-,TRBV6-5,TGTGCCAGCAGTTACCTACCGGGACAGCTGAACACTGAAGCTTTCTTT,CASSYLPGQLNTEAFF
-,TRBJ1-2,-,TRBV30,TGTGCCTGGAGTCCCCCAACAGTTCCGGTCTATGGCTACACCTTC,CAWSPPTVPVYGYTF
-,TRBJ2-7,few,TRBV6-5,TGTGCCAGCAGTTACGGGACATACTCTCCCGGCGAGCAGTACTTC,CASSYGTYSPGEQYF
-,TRBJ1-3,-,TRBV4-1,TGCGCCAGCAGCCAAGTACAGGGAGTTGGAAACACCATATATTTT,CASSQVQGVGNTIYF
TRBD1,TRBJ2-7,-,TRBV4-2,TGTGCCAGCAGCCAAGATGTGGGACAGGGGTCGGAGCAGTACTTC,CASSQDVGQGSEQYF
TRBD1,TRBJ2-7,-,TRBV7-9,TGTGCCAGCAGCGCCCGGGACAGGGCCGGCGAGCAGTACTTC,CASSARDRAGEQYF
TRBD2,TRBJ2-3,-,TRBV27,TGTGCCAGCAGTTTAGGTTCTAGCGGGACGGCAGATACGCAGTATTTT,CASSLGSSGTADTQYF
TRBD1,TRBJ2-3,-,TRBV9,TGTGCCAGCAGCGAGAGACAGGGGCTCACAGATACGCAGTATTTT,CASSERQGLTDTQYF
-,TRBJ2-7,-,TRBV2,TGTGCCAGCATTCCGCCAGGGGACTACGAGCAGTACTTC,CASIPPGDYEQYF
TRBD1,TRBJ2-7,-,TRBV27,TGTGCCAGCAGCCAGACAGGGAACGAGCAGTACTTC,CASSQTGNEQYF
TRBD1,TRBJ2-7,-,TRBV27,TGTGCCAGCAGCCGACCGGGACAGGGGTCCTACGAGCAGTACTTC,CASSRPGQGSYEQYF
-,TRBJ2-2,few,TRBV28,TGTGCCAGCAGAGGATCCAGGGGGGACATTTGGGAGCTGTTTTTT,CASRGSRGDIWELFF
-,TRBJ1-5,-,TRBV30,TGTGCCCTTAGAAGCTCCGGGAATCAGCCCCAGCATTTT,CALRSSGNQPQHF
TRBD1,TRBJ1-6,-,TRBV5-1,TGCGCCAGCAGCTTGGAGTCAGGGGGTAACTCACCCCTCCACTTT,CASSLESGGNSPLHF
-,TRBJ2-7,-,TRBV5-1,TGCGCCAGCAGCCCCCAGGACGGACAAACCCCCAACGAGCAGTACTTC,CASSPQDGQTPNEQYF
-,TRBJ2-5,-,TRBV29-1,TGCAGCGTTGAAATCAGACTACGGGTACAAGAGACCCAGTACTTC,CSVEIRLRVQETQYF
-,TRBJ1-1,-,TRBV30,TGTGCCTCGGGTGAGGGGAACACTGAAGCTTTCTTT,CASGEGNTEAFF
TRBD1,TRBJ1-2,-,TRBV4-2,TGTGCCAGCAGCCCTGGACAGGGCCTGCTCTATGGCTACACCTTC,CASSPGQGLLYGYTF
-,TRBJ1-1,-,TRBV25-1,TGTGCCAGCAGTGGCAGAGAAGCTTTCTTT,CASSGREAFF
TRBD2,TRBJ2-7,-,TRBV5-6,TGTGCCAGCAGCTCCGGGACTAGCGGGGACTACGAGCAGTACTTC,CASSSGTSGDYEQYF
TRBD1,TRBJ1-1,once,TRBV11-2,TGTGCCAGCAGCTTATTCGGACAGGGGGCTGACACTGAAGCTTTCTTT,CASSLFGQGADTEAFF
TRBD1,TRBJ1-1,-,TRBV5-1,TGCGCCAGCAGCCCGGGGTCTCCTGACAGGGGTGGGTTGGGCACTGAAGCTTTCTTT,CASSPGSPDRGGLGTEAFF
-,TRBJ1-5,-,TRBV7-2,TGTGCCAGCAGCTTAGCCGGGGGTTCCGTGGTTCGGCCCCAGCATTTT,CASSLAGGSVVRPQHF
-,TRBJ2-2,-,TRBV28,TGTGCCAGCAGTTTCTCAGGGGCCACCGGGGAGCTGTTTTTT,CASSFSGATGELFF
-,TRBJ2-7,-,TRBV27,TGTGCCAGCAGTTTACAGGGTTTTGGCTACGAGCAGTACTTC,CASSLQGFGYEQYF
TRBD1,TRBJ2-7,-,TRBV5-8,TGTGCCAGCAGTCACCGGGACAGGACCTACGAGCAGTACTTC,CASSHRDRTYEQYF
TRBD1,TRBJ1-1,-,TRBV25-1,TGTGCCAGCAGTCGTACAGGGGGCGGGTGGGACACTGAAGCTTTCTTT,CASSRTGGGWDTEAFF
TRBD2,TRBJ2-2,-,TRBV30,TGTGCCTGGAGCCTAGCGGGAACCGGGGAGCTGTTTTTT,CAWSLAGTGELFF
TRBD1,TRBJ2-3,-,TRBV6-5,TGTGCCAGCAGCGCGACAGGGGGAACCACAGATACGCAGTATTTT,CASSATGGTTDTQYF
TRBD1,TRBJ1-2,-,TRBV6-6,TGTGCCAGCGGGAAGACAGGGGAGGACTATGGCTACACCTTC,CASGKTGEDYGYTF
-,TRBJ1-2,once,TRBV14,TGTGCCAGCAGCCAAGTTCCGGCAGACTACAACTATGGCTACACCTTC,CASSQVPADYNYGYTF
TRBD2,TRBJ2-3,-,TRBV5-1,TGCGCCAGCAGCTTGGTGGTTGCGGTTGGGGGGGACACAGATACGCAGTATTTT,CASSLVVAVGGDTDTQYF
-,TRBJ2-2,-,TRBV11-2,TGTGCCAGCAGCTTAGACTCAAGACAGGTGAACACCGGGGAGCTGTTTTTT,CASSLDSRQVNTGELFF
TRBD1,TRBJ2-1,-,TRBV15,TGTGCCACCAGACAGGGGGCGCTGAATGAGCAGTTCTTC,CATRQGALNEQFF